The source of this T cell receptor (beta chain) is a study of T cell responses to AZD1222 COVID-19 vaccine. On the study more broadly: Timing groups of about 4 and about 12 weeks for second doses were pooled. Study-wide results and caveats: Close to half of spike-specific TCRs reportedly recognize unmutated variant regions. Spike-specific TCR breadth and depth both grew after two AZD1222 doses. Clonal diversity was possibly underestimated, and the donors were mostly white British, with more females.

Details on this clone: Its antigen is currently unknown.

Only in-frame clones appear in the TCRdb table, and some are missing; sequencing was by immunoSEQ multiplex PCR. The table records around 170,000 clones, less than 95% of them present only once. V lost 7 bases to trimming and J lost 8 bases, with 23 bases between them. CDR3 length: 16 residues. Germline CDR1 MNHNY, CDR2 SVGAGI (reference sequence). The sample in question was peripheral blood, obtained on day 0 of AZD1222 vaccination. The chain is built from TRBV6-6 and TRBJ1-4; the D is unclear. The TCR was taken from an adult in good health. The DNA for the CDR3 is TGTGCCAGCACTCCTCCTGGGGTTCCAAGAGGGGAAAAACTGTTTTTT. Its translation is CASTPPGVPRGEKLFF.